The source of this TCR beta chain is a study of T-cell memory formation after mild COVID-19. TCRdb passed the 5' RACE reads through MiXCR, listing each CDR3 protein once. The table includes around 4,400 distinct CDR3 sequences, roughly 23% detected once. The table lists this clonotype with a count of one. The length of the CDR3 is 14 residues. The V gene lost 2 bases and the J gene lost 5 bases, with 10 bases spanning the gap. In germline, CDR1 is MNHNY, CDR2 SVGAGI (reference sequence). The sequencing input was PBMCs or a T cell subset sorted from them (not recorded which). The clonotype was recovered from an adult who had mild COVID-19 (a few samples of this study predate the infection). Cell type and time point are not known. This rearrangement joins TRBV6-6 to TRBJ1-5; TRBD1 might be the D (5 bases). CDR3 DNA: TGTGCCAGCAGTTACCTCGGGGGGGATCAGCCCCAGCATTTT. Translation: CASSYLGGDQPQHF.